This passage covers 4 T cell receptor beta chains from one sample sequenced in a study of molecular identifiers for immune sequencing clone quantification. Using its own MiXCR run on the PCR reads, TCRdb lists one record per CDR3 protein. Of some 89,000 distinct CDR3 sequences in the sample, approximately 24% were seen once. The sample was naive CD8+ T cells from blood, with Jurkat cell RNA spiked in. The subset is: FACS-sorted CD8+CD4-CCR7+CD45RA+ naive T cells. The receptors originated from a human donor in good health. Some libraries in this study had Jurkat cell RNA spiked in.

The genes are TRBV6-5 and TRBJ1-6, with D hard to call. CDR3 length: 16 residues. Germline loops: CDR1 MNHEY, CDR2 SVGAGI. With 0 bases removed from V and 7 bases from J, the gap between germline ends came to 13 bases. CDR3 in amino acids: CASSYSMANQNSPLHF. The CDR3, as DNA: TGTGCCAGCAGTTACTCGATGGCCAATCAGAATTCACCCCTCCACTTT.

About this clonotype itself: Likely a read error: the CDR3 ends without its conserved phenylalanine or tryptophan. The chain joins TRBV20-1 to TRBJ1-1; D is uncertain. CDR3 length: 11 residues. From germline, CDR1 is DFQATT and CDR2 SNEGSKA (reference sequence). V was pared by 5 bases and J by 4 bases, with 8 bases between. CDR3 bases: TGCAGTGCTTTTTGGAGCACTGAAGCTTTCCTT. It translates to CSAFWSTEAFL.

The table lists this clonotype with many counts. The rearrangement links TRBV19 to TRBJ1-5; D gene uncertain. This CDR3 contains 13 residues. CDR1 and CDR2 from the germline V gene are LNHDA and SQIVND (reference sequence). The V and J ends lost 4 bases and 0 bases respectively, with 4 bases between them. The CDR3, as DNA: TGTGCCAGTAGTACGAATAGCAATCAGCCCCAGCATTTT. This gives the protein CASSTNSNQPQHF.

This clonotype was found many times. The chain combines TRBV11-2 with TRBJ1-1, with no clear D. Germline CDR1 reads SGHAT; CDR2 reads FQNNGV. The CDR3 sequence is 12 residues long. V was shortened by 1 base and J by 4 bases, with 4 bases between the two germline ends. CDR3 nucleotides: TGTGCCAGCAGCTTAGTGTCCACTGAAGCTTTCTTT. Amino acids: CASSLVSTEAFF.